The text below deals with one T cell receptor beta chain. The sample comes from a study of blood T cell repertoires in COVID-19. Sequenced by immunoSEQ multiplex PCR; TCRdb stores in-frame clones only, minus some. The sample has under 250,000 clones, about 90% seen once; the top ten hold less than 14%. This CDR3 has 15 residues. Germline V gene data show CDR1 as SNHLY and CDR2 as FYNNEI. V lost 6 bases to trimming and J lost 2 bases; unmatched junction nucleotides: 8. The sequence came from a man aged 25 to 45 who had recovered from COVID-19. The rearrangement uses TRBV2 and TRBJ2-5, with 8 bases lining up with TRBD1. Material for sequencing was PBMCs or T cells enriched from blood (not recorded which). CDR3 in amino acids: CASRRGTGPQETQYF. CDR3 bases: TGTGCCAGCAGAAGGGGGACAGGACCTCAAGAGACCCAGTACTTC.